This T cell receptor beta chain stems from a study of blood T cell repertoires in COVID-19. Study context: Samples taken during acute and convalescent COVID-19 were collected in the United States, Italy and Spain. Nucleic acid was either cDNA or gDNA, and it came from T cells, B-cell-depleted T cells, or PBMCs.

This CDR3 has 14 amino acids. In the original workflow: Scientists estimated how many nucleated cells there were by amplifying reference gene primers. Measured with immunoSEQ multiplex PCR; TCRdb has only the in-frame clones, and not every one. V and J calls and clone size follow that table, whereas D and trimming were derived from the DNA. The table lists 250,000 to 350,000 clones, about nine tenths of them singletons. The sequenced sample consisted of peripheral blood. The chain is built from TRBV21-1 and TRBJ1-5. TRBV21-1 is flagged as a pseudogene. The clonotype comes from a woman aged 25 to 39 who had recovered from COVID-19. CDR3 coding DNA: TGTGCCAGCAGCAAAAATCCGGGAGTTCAGCCCCAGCATTTT. This codes for CASSKNPGVQPQHF.